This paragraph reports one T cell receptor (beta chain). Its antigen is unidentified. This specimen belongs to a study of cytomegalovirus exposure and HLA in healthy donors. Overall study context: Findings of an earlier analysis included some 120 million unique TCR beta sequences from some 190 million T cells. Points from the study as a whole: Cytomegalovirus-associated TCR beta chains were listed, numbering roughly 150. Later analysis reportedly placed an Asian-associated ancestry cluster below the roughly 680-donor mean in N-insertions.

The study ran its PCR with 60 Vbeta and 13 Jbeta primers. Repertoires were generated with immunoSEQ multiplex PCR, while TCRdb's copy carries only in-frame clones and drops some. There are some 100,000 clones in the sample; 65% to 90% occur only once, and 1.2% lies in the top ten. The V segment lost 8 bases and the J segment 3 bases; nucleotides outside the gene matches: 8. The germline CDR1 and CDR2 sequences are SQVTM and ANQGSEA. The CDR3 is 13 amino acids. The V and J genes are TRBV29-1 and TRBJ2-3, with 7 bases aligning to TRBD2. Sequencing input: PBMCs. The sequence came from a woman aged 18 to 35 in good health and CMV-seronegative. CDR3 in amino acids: CSLRGRVTDTQYF. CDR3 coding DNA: TGCAGCCTCCGGGGGAGGGTTACAGATACGCAGTATTTT.